The 23 T cell receptor beta chains presented below share a single source sample, sequenced in a study of a mutant IDH1 vaccine in newly diagnosed glioma. The time point here: baseline, week 1 (first vaccination visit). Treatment of the sample: pre-vaccination baseline after standard-of-care therapy. Assay used: immunoSEQ multiplex PCR; TCRdb lists only in-frame clones, some missing. In the table there are some 90,000 clones, more than 65% of which are singletons. The sequenced sample was PBMCs, obtained from a glioma patient treated with radiotherapy, temozolomide or both. All receptors derive from a man between 40 and 49 years old with glioma. Some clones in this sample may be carry-over from other donors' samples.

The V gene is TRBV6-1, the J gene TRBJ1-2; 7 bases match TRBD1. V lost 6 bases to trimming and J lost 5 bases; unmatched junction nucleotides: 6. Germline V lookup: CDR1 MNHNS, CDR2 SASEGT. This CDR3 has 13 residues. The CDR3 here is CASSPLGQYGYTF. The CDR3 DNA reads as TGTGCCAGCAGCCCACTGGGACAGTATGGCTACACCTTC.

The chain employs TRBV9 and TRBJ2-3; 7 bases fit TRBD1. CDR1 is SGDLS, CDR2 YYNGEE, per germline. The J segment lost 1 base and the V segment lost 3 bases, leaving 5 bases of the junction unmatched. This CDR3 has 15 residues. The CDR3 protein is CASSEATGGTDTQYF. For the CDR3, the DNA is TGTGCCAGCAGCGAAGCTACAGGGGGCACAGATACGCAGTATTTT.

This rearrangement joins TRBV5-6 to TRBJ2-7, with D unresolved. CDR1 and CDR2 (germline): SGHDT, YYEEEE. V was trimmed by 0 bases and J by 6 bases, leaving 4 bases between them. CDR3 length equals 11 residues. In nucleotides, the CDR3 is TGTGCCAGCAGCTTGGGGTTCGAGCAGTACTTC. Translated, it gives CASSLGFEQYF.

With regard to this clone: Other DNA sequences in this specimen translate into the identical CDR3. The rearrangement joins TRBV6-1 to TRBJ2-7; D call uncertain. The CDR3 is made up of 10 amino acids. V was shortened by 8 bases and J by 2 bases, with 4 bases between the two germline ends. Germline V gene data show CDR1 as MNHNS and CDR2 as SASEGT. This CDR3 reads CASGAYEQYF. The CDR3 DNA is TGTGCCAGCGGGGCCTACGAGCAGTACTTC.

A word on this clone: At one of its ends the junction is not consistent with the germline gene, which may arise from a read error. CDR3 coding DNA: TGTGCCAGCAGCGAAGGCTTCCTGGCAGGGGGTGGCTACACCTTC. This gives the protein CASSEGFLAGGGYTF. The chain combines TRBV2 with TRBJ1-2; 7 bases line up with TRBD1. The CDR3 totals 15 residues. CDR1 is SNHLY, CDR2 FYNNEI, per germline.

This clone came up a few times. The rearrangement joins TRBV14 to TRBJ1-6; unclear D gene. V dropped 1 base and J dropped 10 bases, with 11 bases sitting between them. The CDR3 consists of 14 residues. CDR1 is SGHDN, CDR2 FVKESK, per germline. The CDR3 loop reads CASSQAYSNSPLHF. The CDR3 DNA reads as TGTGCCAGCAGCCAAGCCTACAGTAACTCACCCCTCCACTTT. Based on the CDR3 plus reference TRBV14 and TRBJ1-6, the full variable domain is EAGVTQFPSHSVIEKGQTVTLRCDPISGHDNLYWYRRVMGKEIKFLLHFVKESKQDESGMPNNRFLAERTGGTYSTLKVQPAELEDSGVYFCASSQAYSNSPLHFGNGTRLTVT.

The chain couples TRBV6-5 to TRBJ1-2; TRBD1 matches at 8 bases. CDR1 and CDR2 from the germline V gene are MNHEY and SVGAGI. With V trimmed by 6 bases and J by 4 bases, 7 bases remained unmatched. The CDR3 has 14 amino acids. Here the CDR3 DNA reads TGTGCCAGCAGGGAGACAGGGGTCGGCTATGGCTACACCTTC. It yields the protein CASRETGVGYGYTF.

The genes are TRBV27 and TRBJ1-6; D is ambiguous. The germline gives CDR1 MNHEY, CDR2 SMNVEV (reference sequence). The CDR3 is 14 residues long. The germline V and J ends were trimmed by 2 bases and 7 bases, with 9 bases remaining between them. The CDR3 loop is CASSLRENNSPLHF. The CDR3 DNA reads as TGTGCCAGCAGTTTAAGGGAGAACAATTCACCCCTCCACTTT.

This clone has just one count. The gene calls are TRBV6-1 and TRBJ1-2; D is undetermined. This CDR3 has 15 amino acids. CDR1 is MNHNS, CDR2 SASEGT, per germline. Trimming cost V 0 bases and J 0 bases, with 8 bases left between them. This CDR3 reads CASSEAPGANYGYTF. The CDR3 region has the DNA TGTGCCAGCAGTGAAGCCCCAGGAGCTAACTATGGCTACACCTTC.

This rearrangement joins TRBV4-1 to TRBJ2-5, with 11 bases matching TRBD2. Germline V gene lookup returns CDR1 MGHRA and CDR2 YSYEKL. Trimming cost V 0 bases and J 11 bases; bases outside gene matches: 14. The CDR3 spans 17 residues. In nucleotides, the CDR3 is TGCGCCAGCAGCCAAGAAATCCGGCTAGCGGGGGGCCCATGGCAGTACTTC. This gives the protein CASSQEIRLAGGPWQYF.

The J gene is TRBJ2-5, the V gene TRBV5-1; 8 bases line up with TRBD1. The CDR3 is 15 residues long. V dropped 0 bases and J dropped 4; count of bases not matched to a gene: 5. The germline V gene has CDR1 SGHRS and CDR2 YFSETQ. The CDR3 spells CASSLVQGASETQYF. The DNA of the CDR3 is TGCGCCAGCAGCTTGGTTCAGGGGGCATCAGAGACCCAGTACTTC.

A remark on this clone: Other DNA sequences in the sample encode the same CDR3. This chain uses TRBV13 with TRBJ2-7; D is unresolved. Trimming pared 0 bases from V and 0 bases from J, leaving 6 bases between. The CDR3 extends over 14 amino acids. Germline V gene data show CDR1 as PRHDT and CDR2 as FYEKMQ (reference sequence). The CDR3: CASSLGGSSYEQYF. As DNA, the CDR3 is TGTGCCAGCAGCTTAGGTGGAAGCTCCTACGAGCAGTACTTC.

The gene calls are TRBV5-1 and TRBJ1-6; D is unclear. The CDR3 covers 13 residues. The V gene lost 5 bases and the J gene lost 6 bases, with 9 bases spanning the gap. Germline lookup yields CDR1 SGHRS and CDR2 YFSETQ. Here the CDR3 DNA reads TGCGCCAGCAGTATATTCGGTAATTCACCCCTCCACTTT. This encodes CASSIFGNSPLHF.

This chain joins TRBV5-4 and TRBJ1-6, with unresolved D. Germline CDR1 reads SGHNT; CDR2 reads YYREEE (reference sequence). The CDR3 has 12 amino acids. V lost 5 bases to trimming and J lost 13 bases, with 13 bases between them. CDR3 bases: TGTGCCAGCAGAGAATCTCCGGGCCCCCTCCACTTT. Amino acids: CASRESPGPLHF. Variable domain in full (rest from reference TRBV5-4 and TRBJ1-6): ETGVTQSPTHLIKTRGQQVTLRCSSQSGHNTVSWYQQALGQGPQFIFQYYREEENGRGNFPPRFSGLQFPNYSSELNVNALELDDSALYLCASRESPGPLHFGNGTRLTVT.

The chain has TRBV15 and TRBJ2-7, with a weak D call TRBD2 (7 bases). The germline V gene encodes CDR1 LNHNV and CDR2 YYDKDF (reference sequence). This CDR3 is 15 amino acids long. The V gene lost 0 bases and the J gene lost 3 bases, with 12 bases spanning the gap. The CDR3 protein is CATSREGRGVYEQYF. As DNA, the CDR3 is TGTGCCACCAGCAGAGAAGGGAGGGGGGTCTACGAGCAGTACTTC.

The count of this clone is one. The V gene is TRBV5-1, the J gene TRBJ2-7, with 7 bases that match TRBD1. This CDR3 comprises 15 residues. Germline CDR1 is SGHRS and CDR2 is YFSETQ. V gave up 4 bases and J gave up 3 bases; unmatched junction bases: 10. The CDR3 here is CASSPGGQAGYEQYF. The DNA for the CDR3 is TGCGCCAGCAGCCCGGGTGGACAGGCGGGCTACGAGCAGTACTTC. The whole variable domain, filled in from reference TRBV5-1 and TRBJ2-7, reads KAGVTQTPRYLIKTRGQQVTLSCSPISGHRSVSWYQQTPGQGLQFLFEYFSETQRNKGNFPGRFSGRQFSNSRSEMNVSTLELGDSALYLCASSPGGQAGYEQYFGPGTRLTVT.

The chain is built from TRBV5-3 and TRBJ1-5, with D maybe TRBD1 (5 bases). TRBV5-3 is reported as an ORF; its role is uncertain. This CDR3 contains 18 residues. Trimming shortened V by 0 bases and J by 2 bases, and 18 bases separated the two germline ends. The CDR3 DNA is TGTGCCAGAAGCTTGGTTATGTCATCAGGGTCGGGCAATCAGCCCCAGCATTTT. Residues: CARSLVMSSGSGNQPQHF.

The rearrangement uses TRBV6-5 and TRBJ1-5, with D hard to call. The V gene lost 8 bases and the J gene lost 7 bases, with 18 bases spanning the gap. CDR3 size: 14 residues. Germline-derived CDR1 and CDR2 are MNHEY and SVGAGI. The CDR3, as DNA: TGTGCCAGCGGGGAGGGCAGAGGGAAGCAGCCCCAGCATTTT. It translates to CASGEGRGKQPQHF.

This chain connects TRBV5-6 to TRBJ2-4, with D perhaps TRBD1 (6 bases). Trimming pared 4 bases from V and 9 bases from J, leaving 17 bases between. The CDR3 has 14 residues. Germline V gene sequence: CDR1 SGHDT, CDR2 YYEEEE. CDR3 residues: CASSSTGSLGIQYF. CDR3 nucleotide sequence: TGTGCCAGCAGCAGTACAGGGTCGTTGGGCATTCAGTACTTC.

The chain links TRBV6-5 to TRBJ1-3; 8 bases align to TRBD1. The CDR3 is 14 amino acids. The germline V gene encodes CDR1 MNHEY and CDR2 SVGAGI. Unmatched junction bases numbered 5, after V lost 2 bases and J lost 8 bases. In DNA form, the CDR3 reads TGTGCCAGCAGTTACGGACAGGGAGTAGACACCATATATTTT. This sequence encodes CASSYGQGVDTIYF.

This chain joins TRBV4-1 and TRBJ2-3; perhaps TRBD2 as D (7 bases). Deletions cut 1 base from V and 1 base from J, with 12 bases between. This CDR3 has 16 residues. Germline V lookup: CDR1 MGHRA, CDR2 YSYEKL. The CDR3 nucleotides read TGCGCCAGCAGCCAAGGTGGGGGGGCCGGCACAGATACGCAGTATTTT. Translating gives CASSQGGGAGTDTQYF.

The chain couples TRBV20-1 to TRBJ2-7; 8 positions agree with TRBD1. J lost 5 bases, V lost 7 bases, and 4 bases had no gene match. The germline V gene encodes CDR1 DFQATT and CDR2 SNEGSKA (reference sequence). The CDR3 sequence is 11 residues long. CDR3 residues: CSGQGFNEQYF. The CDR3 region has the DNA TGCAGTGGACAGGGGTTCAACGAGCAGTACTTC.

This chain joins TRBV30 and TRBJ2-2, with 7 bases identical to TRBD1. CDR1 and CDR2 from the germline V gene are GTSNPN and SVGIG (reference sequence). The CDR3 consists of 14 residues. V shed 5 bases, J shed 4 bases, and the junction held 7 bases outside the gene matches. CDR3 in DNA: TGTGCCTGGCAAGCTGCAGGGGGCACCGGGGAGCTGTTTTTT. It codes for CAWQAAGGTGELFF.